This TCR beta chain is from a study of shared clonotypes between healthy human individuals. At the level of the study: A few men and two women, aged 18 to 49, were donors.

Donors, without exception, were Caucasian adults residing in Nashville, Tennessee. Sorted-subset replicate PCR reactions were performed with about 210 ng DNA, corresponding to 30,000 to 35,000 T cell genomes. Repertoires were generated with immunoSEQ multiplex PCR, while TCRdb's copy carries only in-frame clones and drops some. The data contain 740,000 or so clones, 60% to 75% of them singletons. General study results and limits: Sorted-subset sequencing was shown by rarefaction to be incomplete despite large depth.

The CDR3 is 13 amino acids. The trim removed 9 bases at V and 4 bases at J, leaving 8 bases unmatched. Germline CDR1 SNHLY, CDR2 FYNNEI. A remark on this clone: Its target is not known.

Sequences were obtained from memory CD4+ T cells sorted from blood. As to subset: CD45RA-negative fraction. The source is a woman in her 30s in good health. V is TRBV2 and J is TRBJ2-5, with TRBD1 matching 7 bases. CDR3 nucleotides: TGTGCCAGGGTTTCGAACAGGGGAGAGACCCAGTACTTC. Amino acids: CARVSNRGETQYF.